This T cell receptor (beta chain) appears in the sequencing data of a study of OX40 agonist ivuxolimab in advanced cancers. Overall study: Cancers in dose escalation were hepatocellular, melanoma, renal cell and head and neck. One hepatocellular carcinoma and two cutaneous melanoma patients partially responded.

Autoimmune disease history or systemic immunosuppression disqualified patients. The assay was immunoSEQ multiplex PCR, and TCRdb's table has in-frame clones only and misses some. This table has about 100,000 clones, approximately 90% appearing once. The CDR3 has 17 amino acids. V trimming: 4 bases; J trimming: 3 bases; junction bases outside the gene matches: 13. In germline, CDR1 is LGHNT, CDR2 FRNRAP. The source of this sequence is an adult with an advanced solid tumor such as melanoma, head and neck, liver or kidney cancer. The sample in question was CD4+ or CD8+ T cells sorted from blood, obtained in a trial of the OX40 agonist ivuxolimab. This chain connects TRBV12-5 to TRBJ2-5; TRBD1 agrees at 8 bases. The CDR3 region has the DNA TGTGCTAGTGGTTACAAATCCCAGGGGGCCGTGGAAGAGACCCAGTACTTC. Protein sequence: CASGYKSQGAVEETQYF.